This TCR beta chain was recorded in a study of blood T cells in healthy people across ages. A second PCR of 7 to 11 cycles used a sample-barcoded 5' primer and a J-beta primer mix. TCRdb ran MiXCR on the 5' RACE reads and lists one entry per CDR3 protein. The data hold hundreds of thousands of distinct CDR3 sequences, with around 49% observed a single time. Whole-study findings and limits: Strong correlation existed between TCR beta diversity and naive T cell percentage.

This clonotype was found a few times. The antigen is not known. Donation came from healthy Caucasian individuals in Russia who were aged 6 to 90. The sequencing input was blood. The source is an older woman in good health.

The chain's CDR3 is CASSLTRTSGANVLTF. For the CDR3, the DNA is TGTGCCAGCAGCCTCACCCGTACCTCTGGGGCCAACGTCCTGACTTTC. This chain links TRBV3-1 with TRBJ2-6, with D hard to call. The germline V gene has CDR1 LGHDT and CDR2 YNNKEL (reference sequence). V lost 4 bases and J lost 0, with 10 bases in between. The CDR3 extends over 16 amino acids.